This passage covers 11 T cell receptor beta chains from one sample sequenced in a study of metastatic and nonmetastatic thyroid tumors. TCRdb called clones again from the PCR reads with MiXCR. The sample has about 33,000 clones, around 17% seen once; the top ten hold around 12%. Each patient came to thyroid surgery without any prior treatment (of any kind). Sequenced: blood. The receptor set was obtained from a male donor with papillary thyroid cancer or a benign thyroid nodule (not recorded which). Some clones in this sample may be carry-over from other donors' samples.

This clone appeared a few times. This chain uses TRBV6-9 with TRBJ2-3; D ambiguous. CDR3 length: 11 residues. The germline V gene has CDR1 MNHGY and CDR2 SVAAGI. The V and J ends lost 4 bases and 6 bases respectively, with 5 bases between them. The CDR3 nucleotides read TGTGCCAGCAGTTTCATGGATACGCAGTATTTT. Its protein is CASSFMDTQYF.

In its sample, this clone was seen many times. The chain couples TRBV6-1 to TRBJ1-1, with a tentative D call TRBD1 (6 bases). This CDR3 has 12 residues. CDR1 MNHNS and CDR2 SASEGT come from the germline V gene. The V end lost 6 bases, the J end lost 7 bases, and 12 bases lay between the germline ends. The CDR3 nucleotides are TGTGCCAGCAGAGCCAGGGGTAGTGAAGCTTTCTTT. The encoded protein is CASRARGSEAFF.

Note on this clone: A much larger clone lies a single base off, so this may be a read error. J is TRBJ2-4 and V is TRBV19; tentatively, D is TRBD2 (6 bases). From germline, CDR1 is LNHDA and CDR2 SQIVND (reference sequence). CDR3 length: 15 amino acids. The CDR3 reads CAGSTQGLAKNIQYF. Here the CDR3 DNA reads TGTGCCGGTAGTACTCAGGGACTAGCCAAAAACATTCAGTACTTC.

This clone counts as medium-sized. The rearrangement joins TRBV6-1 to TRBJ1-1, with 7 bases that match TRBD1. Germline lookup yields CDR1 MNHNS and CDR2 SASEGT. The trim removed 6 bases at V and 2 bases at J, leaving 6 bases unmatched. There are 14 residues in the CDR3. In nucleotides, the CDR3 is TGTGCCAGCAGCCACCAGGGGGTTAACACTGAAGCTTTCTTT. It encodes CASSHQGVNTEAFF.

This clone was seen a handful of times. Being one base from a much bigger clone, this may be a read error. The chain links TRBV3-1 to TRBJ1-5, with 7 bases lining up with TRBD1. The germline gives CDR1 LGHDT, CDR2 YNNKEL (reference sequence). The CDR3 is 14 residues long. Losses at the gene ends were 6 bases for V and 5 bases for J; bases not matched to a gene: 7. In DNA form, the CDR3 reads TGTGCCAGCAGGGCGACAGGGTCGGATCAGCCCCAGCATTTT. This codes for CASRATGSDQPQHF.

The CDR3 here is CASSADTGELFF. CDR3 nucleotide sequence: TGTGCCAGTAGTGCAGACACCGGGGAGCTGTTTTTT. The rearrangement uses TRBV19 and TRBJ2-2; no definite D call. V lost 5 bases, J lost 3 bases, and 4 bases lay in between. This CDR3 comprises 12 residues. Per the germline V gene, CDR1 is LNHDA and CDR2 is SQIVND (reference sequence).

DNA for the CDR3: TGTGCCACCAGTGATATCGGCAGTGCCACCGGGGAGCTGTTTTTT. This sequence encodes CATSDIGSATGELFF. The chain couples TRBV24-1 to TRBJ2-2; no firm D call. Germline V gene lookup returns CDR1 KGHDR and CDR2 SFDVKD. The CDR3 sequence is 15 residues long. Trimming cost V 3 bases and J 4 bases, with 11 bases left between them.

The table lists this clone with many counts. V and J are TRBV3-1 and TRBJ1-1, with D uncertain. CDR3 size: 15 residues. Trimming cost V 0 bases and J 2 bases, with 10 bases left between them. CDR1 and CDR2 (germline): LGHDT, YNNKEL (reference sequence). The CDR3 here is CASSQESAENTEAFF. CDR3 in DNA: TGTGCCAGCAGCCAAGAGAGCGCAGAAAACACTGAAGCTTTCTTT.

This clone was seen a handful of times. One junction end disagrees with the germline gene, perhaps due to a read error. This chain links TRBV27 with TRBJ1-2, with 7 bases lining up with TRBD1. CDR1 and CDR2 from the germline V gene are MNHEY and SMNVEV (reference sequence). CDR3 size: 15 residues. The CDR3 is CASSLTAGTAYGYTF. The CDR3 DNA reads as TGTGCCAGCAGTTTGACCGCGGGGACAGCTTATGGATACACCTTC.

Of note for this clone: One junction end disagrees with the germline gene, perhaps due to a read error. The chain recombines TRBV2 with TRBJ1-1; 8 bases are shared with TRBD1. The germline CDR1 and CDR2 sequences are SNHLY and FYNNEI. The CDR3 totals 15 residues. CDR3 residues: CDSSLPDRANTEAFF. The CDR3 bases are TGTGACAGCAGTTTACCGGACAGGGCGAACACTGAAGCTTTCTTT.

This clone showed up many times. The CDR3 DNA sequence: TGTGCCAGCTCACCAGATTGGGGGGGTGAAGCTTTCTTT. It encodes CASSPDWGGEAFF. The J gene is TRBJ1-1, the V gene TRBV18, with TRBD1 as a possible D gene (5 bases). Germline V CDR1 and CDR2: KGHSH, LQKENI. Trimming took off 2 bases at V and 7 bases at J, with 11 bases between the two ends. The CDR3 totals 13 residues.